The next 23 T cell receptor beta chains were all read from a single sample in a study of blood T cell repertoires in COVID-19. The table came from immunoSEQ multiplex PCR; TCRdb's copy has only in-frame clones and leaves some out. The profile shows about half a million clones, over 75% of them singletons. The sequenced material came from peripheral blood. Receptors were obtained from a human donor in a cohort sampled during active COVID-19.

V usage is TRBV6-5 and J usage is TRBJ2-1; 10 bases map to TRBD2. After removal of 10 bases from V and 6 bases from J, the junction contained 6 bases not matched to a gene. Germline CDR1 MNHEY, CDR2 SVGAGI. This CDR3 comprises 13 residues. Here the CDR3 DNA reads TGTGCCACGAGGACTAGCGGAATCAATGAGCAGTTCTTC. Protein sequence: CATRTSGINEQFF.

V gene TRBV6-5 combines with J gene TRBJ2-5, with 10 bases fitting TRBD1. With V trimmed by 6 bases and J by 3 bases, 7 bases remained unmatched. The germline CDR1 and CDR2 sequences are MNHEY and SVGAGI. CDR3 length: 15 amino acids. The CDR3 DNA is TGTGCCAGCAGCCGTCCCGGGACAGGGGAAGAGACCCAGTACTTC. This gives the protein CASSRPGTGEETQYF.

J is TRBJ1-1 and V is TRBV3-1 (or the pseudogene TRBV3-2); D not certain. The V gene's germline CDR1 is LGHDT and CDR2 YNNKEL (reference sequence). Trimming shortened V by 4 bases and J by 2 bases, and 8 bases separated the two germline ends. This CDR3 region has 13 residues. The CDR3 protein is CASSLSQNTEAFF. The CDR3 coding sequence is TGTGCCAGCAGCCTGTCACAAAACACTGAAGCTTTCTTT.

This clone was counted once. This chain uses TRBV28 with TRBJ1-2, with unresolved D. The CDR3 consists of 12 residues. V lost 6 bases and J 14 bases, leaving 19 bases between the germline ends. Germline V gene lookup returns CDR1 MDHEN and CDR2 SYDVKM. The DNA of the CDR3 is TGTGCCAGCAGCCCTAACACCAGGATTACGACCTTC. It encodes CASSPNTRITTF.

This clone was counted only a few times. The V call is TRBV11-2, the J call TRBJ1-6; 10 positions agree with TRBD1. Per the germline V gene, CDR1 is SGHAT and CDR2 is FQNNGV. V trimming: 5 bases; J trimming: 11 bases; junction bases outside the gene matches: 3. The CDR3 spans 13 residues. CDR3 sequence (DNA): TGTGCCAGCAGCCGAGACAGGGGGCCACCCCTCCACTTT. Translated, it gives CASSRDRGPPLHF.

The chain couples TRBV3-1 (or the pseudogene TRBV3-2) to TRBJ2-1; TRBD2 aligns across 10 bases. This CDR3 spans 17 amino acids. V trimming: 3 bases; J trimming: 8 bases; junction bases outside the gene matches: 13. CDR1 and CDR2 (germline): LGHDT, YNNKEL (reference sequence). The CDR3 DNA reads as TGTGCCAGCAGCCAGGGGCCGGTAGCGGGAGGAGTCTATGAGCAGTTCTTC. Its translation is CASSQGPVAGGVYEQFF.

This chain connects TRBV29-1 to TRBJ1-1; a weak D match, TRBD1 (6 bases). In germline, CDR1 is SQVTM, CDR2 ANQGSEA. CDR3 length: 14 residues. Trimming shortened V by 7 bases and J by 3 bases, and 18 bases separated the two germline ends. In DNA form, the CDR3 reads TGCAGCGCTCCGGTGGGGGCAGGGGACACTGAAGCTTTCTTT. The encoded protein is CSAPVGAGDTEAFF.

This chain connects TRBV18 to TRBJ1-1; perhaps TRBD1 as D (5 bases). Germline V gene data show CDR1 as KGHSH and CDR2 as LQKENI. The CDR3 consists of 15 residues. V was pared by 4 bases and J by 1 base, with 13 bases between. CDR3 DNA: TGTGCCAGCTCACTCCTTGCGGACAAGAACACTGAAGCTTTCTTT. Translating it yields CASSLLADKNTEAFF.

The table lists this clone with a few counts. The rearrangement joins TRBV24-1 to TRBJ1-1; no definite D call. V gave up 0 bases and J gave up 3 bases, with 10 bases separating them. Germline CDR1 and CDR2: KGHDR and SFDVKD. The CDR3 contains 15 residues. CDR3 residues: CATSDLGMAYTEAFF. The CDR3 DNA reads TGTGCCACCAGTGATTTGGGTATGGCCTACACTGAAGCTTTCTTT.

The rearrangement joins TRBV7-9 to TRBJ1-3; D is unclear. Deletions cut 4 bases from V and 2 bases from J, with 9 bases between. The CDR3 contains 14 residues. In germline, CDR1 is SEHNR, CDR2 FQNEAQ (reference sequence). CDR3 in amino acids: CASSYPGTGNTIYF. CDR3 sequence (DNA): TGTGCCAGCAGCTATCCAGGTACTGGAAACACCATATATTTT.

The V and J genes are TRBV19 and TRBJ1-5; 11 bases map to TRBD1. This CDR3 is built from 14 residues. V was pared by 5 bases and J by 7 bases, with 4 bases of the junction left unmatched. The germline CDR1 and CDR2 sequences are LNHDA and SQIVND (reference sequence). CDR3 in DNA: TGTGCCAGTAGTGGGACAGGGGGACGGCAGCCCCAGCATTTT. The encoded protein is CASSGTGGRQPQHF.

The V and J genes are TRBV12-3 or TRBV12-4 and TRBJ1-2, with unresolved D. Trimming left V 8 bases short and J 6 bases short, with 16 bases between. This CDR3 spans 13 amino acids. The CDR3 DNA reads TGTGCCAGCCTAGGGCCCCGGACTCATGGCTACACCTTC. Amino acids: CASLGPRTHGYTF.

The V gene is TRBV4-2, the J gene TRBJ2-7; 9 bases map to TRBD1. Per the germline V gene, CDR1 is LGHNA and CDR2 is YNFKEQ. The CDR3 consists of 14 residues. The V and J ends lost 3 bases and 6 bases, in that order; junction bases with no gene match: 6. The CDR3 loop is CASSHPGQGREQYF. As DNA, the CDR3 is TGTGCCAGCAGCCATCCGGGACAGGGACGCGAGCAGTACTTC.

The chain recombines TRBV14 with TRBJ2-1; 7 bases agree with TRBD1. Trimming took 8 bases from V and 9 from J; bases not matched to a gene: 19. This CDR3 has 16 residues. The V gene's germline CDR1 is SGHDN and CDR2 FVKESK. The CDR3, as DNA: TGTGCCAGCGGGCGAGCCGGGACAGTTATGAGGGTTGAGCAGTTCTTC. Protein: CASGRAGTVMRVEQFF.

The rearrangement joins TRBV5-1 to TRBJ1-2; D is possibly TRBD1 (6 bases). The CDR3 consists of 15 residues. Trimming cost V 4 bases and J 4 bases, with 17 bases left between them. The germline V gene has CDR1 SGHRS and CDR2 YFSETQ. CDR3 sequence reads: CASSARGGLPYGYTF. Written as DNA, the CDR3 is TGCGCCAGCAGCGCAAGGGGGGGATTACCCTATGGCTACACCTTC.

Points on this clone: A junction end diverges from the germline sequence, so it may reflect a read error. The V call is TRBV23-1, the J call TRBJ1-2; no clear D gene. TRBV23-1 is annotated as an ORF whose role is uncertain. The length of the CDR3 is 12 residues. The CDR3 bases are TGCGTCAGCAGTCAATCGAGGTGTGGCTACACCTTC. Residues: CVSSQSRCGYTF.

The chain carries TRBV7-2 and TRBJ2-7; 7 positions match TRBD2. This CDR3 has 14 residues. CDR1 and CDR2 from the germline V gene are SGHTA and FQGNSA. The junction had 4 bases not matched to a gene; V was cut back by 5 bases and J by 0 bases. CDR3 residues: CASSHSSGSYEQYF. The CDR3 bases are TGTGCCAGCAGCCATTCTAGCGGCTCCTACGAGCAGTACTTC. The whole variable domain, filled in from reference TRBV7-2 and TRBJ2-7, reads GAGVSQSPSNKVTEKGKDVELRCDPISGHTALYWYRQSLGQGLEFLIYFQGNSAPDKSGLPSDRFSAERTGGSVSTLTIQRTQQEDSAVYLCASSHSSGSYEQYFGPGTRLTVT.

This sequence joins TRBV18 and TRBJ2-4; TRBD1 matches at 7 bases. The CDR3 has 15 amino acids. J was trimmed by 9 bases and V by 3 bases; bases with no gene match: 11. Per the germline V gene, CDR1 is KGHSH and CDR2 is LQKENI. The CDR3 DNA follows: TGTGCCAGCTCACCGCTAGGGGGCCCGGAGAGCATTCAGTACTTC. Its protein product is CASSPLGGPESIQYF.

In its sample, this clone was seen once. The V gene is TRBV3-1 (or the pseudogene TRBV3-2), the J gene TRBJ2-2; 9 positions agree with TRBD2. CDR3 size: 17 residues. The J segment lost 6 bases and the V segment lost 1 base, leaving 9 bases of the junction unmatched. Germline V CDR1 and CDR2: LGHDT, YNNKEL (reference sequence). CDR3 residues: CASSQGVAGVRAGELFF. The CDR3 DNA reads TGTGCCAGCAGCCAAGGGGTAGCGGGAGTTCGTGCCGGGGAGCTGTTTTTT.

The chain combines TRBV6-2 or TRBV6-3 with TRBJ1-2; D not certain. The CDR3 covers 12 residues. The V and J ends lost 1 base and 5 bases respectively, with 5 bases between them. CDR1 MNHEY and CDR2 SVGEGT come from the germline V gene. The CDR3 DNA is TGTGCCAGCAGTTACTGGCAGTATGGCTACACCTTC. Its translation is CASSYWQYGYTF.

This clone was picked up one time. This chain uses TRBV7-2 with TRBJ2-2, with a possible D match to TRBD1 (7 bases). V was cut by 5 bases and J by 5 bases, with 15 bases left in between. The CDR3 sequence is 15 residues long. The germline gives CDR1 SGHTA, CDR2 FQGNSA. The CDR3, as DNA: TGTGCCAGCAGCCGGGGGCAGGGGGAGACCGGGGAGCTGTTTTTT. Its translation: CASSRGQGETGELFF.

V and J are TRBV7-2 and TRBJ1-1; D may be TRBD1 (6 bases). CDR3 length: 14 amino acids. V gave up 5 bases and J gave up 0 bases, with 10 bases separating them. Looked up from germline, CDR1 is SGHTA and CDR2 is FQGNSA. The CDR3 spells CASSTWTVNTEAFF. As DNA, the CDR3 is TGTGCCAGCAGCACTTGGACAGTGAACACTGAAGCTTTCTTT.

V is TRBV6-6 and J is TRBJ1-2, with D maybe TRBD1 (5 bases). The CDR3 totals 14 residues. Germline assignment: CDR1 MNHNY and CDR2 SVGAGI (reference sequence). The germline V and J ends were trimmed by 2 bases and 3 bases, with 10 bases remaining between them. For the CDR3, the DNA is TGTGCCAGCAGTTACAAGGGGCTGGACTATGGCTACACCTTC. Amino acids: CASSYKGLDYGYTF.